This T cell receptor beta chain was observed in a study of T cell repertoires in cytomegalovirus infection. At the level of the study: Recently identified HLA-C-restricted CMV epitopes and well-studied HLA-B-restricted CMV epitopes were used by the study. CMV infection plus the matching HLA type was flagged by public TCR beta signatures. Regarding the study as a whole: What dominated the ex vivo response were HLA-C-restricted CMV-specific TCR beta clonotypes. Identification of carriers of CMV plus the relevant HLA was performed using cumulative public TCR beta family frequency.

This clonotype appeared many times. Its cognate antigen is unknown. The V segment lost 1 base and the J segment 6 bases; nucleotides outside the gene matches: 7. Germline values: CDR1 SGHTA, CDR2 FQGNSA. This CDR3 contains 15 residues. One entry per CDR3 protein results from TCRdb running MiXCR on the reads. The table includes approximately 340,000 distinct CDR3 sequences, roughly 28% detected once. This receptor was identified in a human donor in good health (CMV status not recorded). Some clones in this sample may be carry-over from other donors' samples. The chain couples TRBV7-2 to TRBJ2-3; 7 nucleotides align to TRBD2. This material consisted of cultured PBMCs, taken from culture after CMV antigen stimulation. The CDR3 here is CASSLGVAGVDTQYF. CDR3 nucleotide sequence: TGTGCCAGCAGCTTAGGAGTGGCGGGGGTGGATACGCAGTATTTT.